This is a list of T cell receptor beta chains from one sample in a study of cytomegalovirus exposure and HLA in healthy donors. Repertoires were generated with immunoSEQ multiplex PCR, while TCRdb's copy carries only in-frame clones and drops some. This table holds about 98,000 clones, approximately 88% found once. Sample: PBMCs. The receptors originated from a woman aged 25 to 39 in good health and CMV-seronegative. The CDR3 runs from the conserved cysteine through the conserved F or W. Each record gives: J gene, clone size, V gene, D gene, CDR3 DNA, CDR3 protein. D genes are given only for firm matches. Clone size, where shown, is once, few, many, or a class for clones that have expanded.

TRBJ1-5	few	TRBV6-1	TRBD1	TGTGCCAGCAGTGTGGGACAGGGGAATCAGCCCCAGCATTTT	CASSVGQGNQPQHF
TRBJ1-4	-	TRBV6-6	TRBD1	TGTGCCAGCAGTTACCCAGGACAGGGAGCAAAACTGTTTTTT	CASSYPGQGAKLFF
TRBJ1-5	-	TRBV27	-	TGTGCCAGCCCTTTGGAGTGGGGCAATCAGCCCCAGCATTTT	CASPLEWGNQPQHF
TRBJ1-2	-	TRBV5-1	TRBD1	TGCGCCAGCAGCTCCGAGGGGGCGCGGGGCTACACCTTC	CASSSEGARGYTF
TRBJ2-2	-	TRBV9	-	TGTGCCAGCAGCGGCAGGGCAACCGTTTCCGGGGAGCTGTTTTTT	CASSGRATVSGELFF
TRBJ2-7	few	TRBV18	TRBD1	TGTGCCAGCTCACCCCTGGGACAGTCCTACGAGCAGTACTTC	CASSPLGQSYEQYF
TRBJ2-1	-	TRBV9	TRBD2	TGTGCCAGCAGCGTAGCGGGTGCGGGGGTTATCTATGAGCAGTTCTTC	CASSVAGAGVIYEQFF
TRBJ1-4	-	TRBV28	TRBD1	TGTGCCAGCAGCTCCGGGACAGGAAAAGAAAAACTGTTTTTT	CASSSGTGKEKLFF
TRBJ2-3	-	TRBV6-5	-	TGTGCCAGCAGTTACGCGGCGCAGGATACGCAGTATTTT	CASSYAAQDTQYF
TRBJ2-7	-	TRBV5-1	TRBD1	TGCGCCAGCAGCAGAACGGGACAGGGATCCCACGAGCAGTACTTC	CASSRTGQGSHEQYF
TRBJ2-7	-	TRBV2	TRBD1	TGTGCCAGCAGCGAACCGGGACAGGGGGCCTCCTACGAGCAGTACTTC	CASSEPGQGASYEQYF
TRBJ2-5	-	TRBV18	-	TGTGCCAGCTCACCCGGAGGTCACCAAGAGACCCAGTACTTC	CASSPGGHQETQYF
TRBJ2-5	-	TRBV2	-	TGTGCCAGCAGTGAAGTGTTGGGGCTTGGAGAGACCCAGTACTTC	CASSEVLGLGETQYF
TRBJ2-3	once	TRBV9	-	TGTGCCAGCAGCGTCAGTCGTTCCCTGGATACGCAGTATTTT	CASSVSRSLDTQYF
TRBJ1-2	-	TRBV15	-	TGTGCCACCAGCAGAGTAACAGGGTCAAGTGGCTACACCTTC	CATSRVTGSSGYTF
TRBJ1-5	-	TRBV5-6	-	TGTGCCAGTTCGAGGGGGACCGCTAGCAATCAGCCCCAGCATTTT	CASSRGTASNQPQHF
TRBJ2-7	-	TRBV6-6	-	TGTGCCAGCAGTTACTCGGGAGGATCCTACGAGCAGTACTTC	CASSYSGGSYEQYF
TRBJ2-7	-	TRBV19	TRBD1	TGTGCCAGTCGCCGGGACAGGGGGGTCTACGAGCAGTACTTC	CASRRDRGVYEQYF
TRBJ2-1	-	TRBV7-3	-	TGTGCCAGCAGCTTAGGCCGGGGGTCCCCCTCCTACAATGAGCAGTTCTTC	CASSLGRGSPSYNEQFF
TRBJ2-7	-	TRBV4-2	TRBD2	TGTGCTTCTGCCCCGGGACTAGCGGGGGGTTACGAGCAGTACTTC	CASAPGLAGGYEQYF
TRBJ1-2	once	TRBV7-6	TRBD1	TGTGCCAGCAGTCCGAGGACAGGCTATGGCTACACCTTC	CASSPRTGYGYTF
TRBJ1-2	once	TRBV9	TRBD1	TGTGCCAGCAGTTCGGGACAGCACTATGGCTACACCTTC	CASSSGQHYGYTF
TRBJ2-7	-	TRBV18	TRBD1	TGTGCCAGCTCACCATCGGGACAGGGGACGAGGGAGCAGTACTTC	CASSPSGQGTREQYF
TRBJ2-2	-	TRBV5-1	TRBD2	TGCGCCAGCAGCCGGGAGCTAGCGGGAGCCGCGAACACCGGGGAGCTGTTTTTT	CASSRELAGAANTGELFF
TRBJ1-4	-	TRBV18	TRBD1	TGTGCCAGCTCACCGGTTCAGGGGGGAAATGAAAAACTGTTTTTT	CASSPVQGGNEKLFF
TRBJ1-2	few	TRBV19	TRBD1	TGTGCCAGTAGCCTTGGACAGGGGGACTATGGCTACACCTTC	CASSLGQGDYGYTF
TRBJ2-5	-	TRBV7-3	-	TGTGCCAGCAGCACGACAGGACGTGAGACCCAGTACTTC	CASSTTGRETQYF